This T cell receptor (beta chain) was found in a study of neoadjuvant anti-PD-1 for oral cavity cancer. Sequencing was performed with immunoSEQ multiplex PCR; in TCRdb, only in-frame clones are kept and a portion is missing. Found here are about 16,000 clones, 55% to 70% of them singletons; the top ten hold approximately 2.6%. From germline, CDR1 is LNHDA and CDR2 SQIVND (reference sequence). Trimming stripped 5 bases from V and 1 base from J, with 14 bases between. CDR3 length: 15 residues. Stage II-IVA oral cavity squamous cell carcinoma was new and untreated by systemic or radiation therapy. The sequence derives from a person aged 40 to 85 with oral cavity squamous cell carcinoma. This chain uses TRBV19 with TRBJ2-5; D possibly corresponds to TRBD1 (6 bases). This specimen consisted of PBMCs, obtained before nivolumab (anti-PD-1) treatment. CDR3 region: CASSPLRGAQETQYF. Written as DNA, the CDR3 is TGTGCCAGTAGTCCCCTCAGGGGAGCCCAAGAGACCCAGTACTTC.